The T cell receptor (beta chain) described here comes from a study of control samples from healthy donors and cancer patients. Clones were sequenced by immunoSEQ multiplex PCR, and TCRdb holds only the in-frame ones, with some missing. There are 50,000 or so clones in the sample; around 86% occur only once, and 2.5% to 3% lies in the top ten. Trimming shortened V by 5 bases and J by 4 bases, and 6 bases separated the two germline ends. Germline V gene lookup returns CDR1 DFQATT and CDR2 SNEGSKA (reference sequence). CDR3 size: 11 residues. The specimen was PBMCs. The sequence came from a woman in her forties or fifties with lung cancer. The rearrangement links TRBV20-1 to TRBJ2-1; D remains unclear. Here the CDR3 reads CSAPIYNEQFF. The CDR3 DNA is TGCAGTGCTCCAATTTACAATGAGCAGTTCTTC.